These 28 T cell receptor beta chains share one sample of origin, sequenced in a study of CD8+CD57+ T cells in acquired aplastic anemia. TCR beta VDJ and CDR3 profiles were obtained from a genomic DNA template. MiXCR, applied by TCRdb to the reads, yields one record per CDR3 protein. Here the sample spans under 250,000 distinct CDR3 sequences, 30% to 40% being singletons. The sequencing input was sorted CD4+, CD8+, or CD8+CD57+ T cells (not recorded which) from PBMCs. The receptors originated from a human donor in good health, serving as a control.

This chain uses TRBV25-1 with TRBJ2-7, with TRBD2 as a possible D gene (5 bases). V gave up 4 bases and J gave up 2 bases, with 12 bases separating them. CDR3 length: 14 residues. Per germline, CDR1 MGHDK and CDR2 SYGVNS. CDR3 amino acids: CASSGAGPTYEQYF. The CDR3 coding sequence is TGTGCCAGCAGTGGGGCGGGCCCAACCTACGAGCAGTACTTC.

This clonotype was detected once. The CDR3 bases are TGTGCCACCAGTGACACCGGGACACCATATCAGCCCCAGCATTTT. Translation: CATSDTGTPYQPQHF. The rearrangement uses TRBV24-1 and TRBJ1-5; perhaps TRBD1 as D (6 bases). V was trimmed by 4 bases and J by 5 bases, leaving 14 bases between them. Germline V gives CDR1 KGHDR, CDR2 SFDVKD. This CDR3 region has 15 residues.

The chain couples TRBV10-1 to TRBJ2-7; D uncertain. The CDR3 is made up of 12 amino acids. V was shortened by 2 bases and J by 1 base, with 3 bases between the two germline ends. Per germline, CDR1 WNHNN and CDR2 SYGVQD (reference sequence). CDR3 protein: CASSELSYEQYF. As DNA, the CDR3 is TGCGCCAGCAGTGAGCTTTCCTACGAGCAGTACTTC.

This clonotype was counted a few times. This chain joins TRBV20-1 and TRBJ1-3, with D maybe TRBD1 (6 bases). This CDR3 has 14 residues. Germline V lookup: CDR1 DFQATT, CDR2 SNEGSKA (reference sequence). Between the trimmed V and J ends, which lost 6 bases and 2 bases, there was a span of 14 bases. The CDR3 nucleotides are TGCAGTGCCCGATCCGGGGGCACTGGAAACACCATATATTTT. This gives the protein CSARSGGTGNTIYF.

Many counts were recorded for this clonotype. V gene TRBV11-2 combines with J gene TRBJ1-3; 9 bases align to TRBD1. Germline-derived CDR1 and CDR2 are SGHAT and FQNNGV. The trim removed 5 bases at V and 5 bases at J, leaving 13 bases unmatched. The length of the CDR3 is 17 residues. The CDR3: CASSLSGTGRNRNTIYF. The CDR3 DNA reads TGTGCCAGCAGCCTATCCGGGACAGGGAGGAACCGAAACACCATATATTTT. Drawing the rest from reference TRBV11-2 and TRBJ1-3, the complete variable domain is EAGVAQSPRYKIIEKRQSVAFWCNPISGHATLYWYQQILGQGPKLLIQFQNNGVVDDSQLPKDRFSAERLKGVDSTLKIQPAKLEDSAVYLCASSLSGTGRNRNTIYFGEGSWLTVV.

There are many counts of this clonotype. The chain combines TRBV7-9 with TRBJ1-2; D is unclear. This CDR3 has 14 amino acids. Germline CDR1 reads SEHNR; CDR2 reads FQNEAQ (reference sequence). The V end was cut by 1 base, the J end by 6 bases, with 12 bases between. The CDR3 is CASSLGGIGNGYTF. The DNA of the CDR3 is TGTGCCAGCAGCTTAGGAGGCATCGGGAATGGCTACACCTTC.

On this clonotype: A much more abundant neighbour one base away suggests this may be a read error. Because the CDR3's place on the DNA is in doubt, the DNA is left out and the CDR3 is given as listed by TCRdb. This CDR3 reads CASSWGQGSEYF. The chain is built from TRBV7-2 and TRBJ2-7; TRBD1 is taken as the D call from the table, unchecked against the DNA. Both ends counted, the CDR3 spans 12 residues. CDR1 SGHTA and CDR2 FQGNSA come from the germline V gene.

This clonotype was counted many times. CDR3 protein: CASSDLGQGSSPLHF. CDR3 bases: TGTGCCAGCAGTGATTTGGGACAGGGATCTTCACCCCTCCACTTT. The chain links TRBV2 to TRBJ1-6; 9 positions match TRBD1. Trimming cost V 3 bases and J 9 bases; bases outside gene matches: 6. Germline-derived CDR1 and CDR2 are SNHLY and FYNNEI. This CDR3 contains 15 residues.

This clonotype was picked up many times. V usage is TRBV2 and J usage is TRBJ1-1; D is possibly TRBD1 (6 bases). Trimming took off 8 bases at V and 2 bases at J, with 12 bases between the two ends. Germline CDR1 is SNHLY and CDR2 is FYNNEI. The CDR3 totals 13 residues. CDR3 DNA sequence: TGTGCCAGCGGATGGACAGAAAACACTGAAGCTTTCTTT. This gives the protein CASGWTENTEAFF.

V is TRBV5-1 and J is TRBJ2-5; no clear D gene. CDR1 and CDR2 (germline): SGHRS, YFSETQ. The CDR3 extends over 14 amino acids. V lost 0 bases and J 8 bases, leaving 14 bases between the germline ends. CDR3 nucleotide sequence: TGCGCCAGCAGCTTGGATGGGTTAATCTCTACCCAGTACTTC. Amino acid sequence: CASSLDGLISTQYF.

This clonotype was counted ten times or more. V usage is TRBV12-3 or TRBV12-4 and J usage is TRBJ2-1; D call uncertain. CDR3 length: 11 amino acids. The V end was cut by 6 bases, the J end by 8 bases, with 8 bases between. This CDR3 reads CASSIWYEQFF. In DNA, the CDR3 is TGTGCCAGCAGCATATGGTATGAGCAGTTCTTC.

This clonotype has ten or more counts. The chain combines TRBV20-1 with TRBJ1-2, with 10 bases identical to TRBD1. This CDR3 contains 14 residues. Germline V gene sequence: CDR1 DFQATT, CDR2 SNEGSKA (reference sequence). After removal of 1 base from V and 6 bases from J, the junction contained 5 bases not matched to a gene. Written as DNA, the CDR3 is TGCAGTGCTAGAGTTCCGACAGGGGGCGATGGCTACACCTTC. This gives the protein CSARVPTGGDGYTF.

This chain joins TRBV9 and TRBJ2-3; D is possibly TRBD2 (7 bases). The germline CDR1 and CDR2 sequences are SGDLS and YYNGEE. The length of the CDR3 is 16 residues. The V end was cut by 0 bases, the J end by 5 bases, with 16 bases between. The CDR3 bases are TGTGCCAGCAGCGTAGCTGGGGGGGGGCATCAAGATACGCAGTATTTT. It is translated as CASSVAGGGHQDTQYF.

The chain recombines TRBV6-1 with TRBJ2-7; 7 positions match TRBD1. The CDR3 has 15 amino acids. V lost 3 bases and J lost 5; bases outside the gene matches: 10. Germline V gene lookup returns CDR1 MNHNS and CDR2 SASEGT. CDR3 protein: CASSDTGTVSDEQYF. CDR3 nucleotides: TGTGCCAGCAGTGATACCGGGACAGTGAGCGACGAGCAGTACTTC.

The chain links TRBV24-1 to TRBJ1-3; 7 bases match TRBD1. CDR3 length: 12 residues. Germline V CDR1 and CDR2: KGHDR, SFDVKD. V lost 8 bases and J lost 9; bases outside the gene matches: 6. This chain's CDR3 is CATNRQGCTIYF. For the CDR3, the DNA is TGTGCCACCAACCGACAGGGCTGCACCATATATTTT.

A word on this clonotype: A clone one base away is much larger, so this may be a read error. J is TRBJ2-2 and V is TRBV2; no reliable D call. CDR3 length: 13 amino acids. CDR1 and CDR2 from the germline V gene are SNHLY and FYNNEI. Trimming removed 3 bases at V and 5 bases at J, with 7 bases between. In nucleotides, the CDR3 is TGTGCCAGCAGTGACCCTTCGACCGGGGAGCTGTTTTTT. Protein product: CASSDPSTGELFF.

For this clonotype: A much larger clone differs by one base, so this may be a read error. The CDR3 bases are TGTGCCAGCAGCGGGGGAAGGGTGGTTAATGAGCAGTCCTTC. Amino acids: CASSGGRVVNEQSF. The chain uses TRBV7-8 and TRBJ2-1; either TRBD1 or TRBD2 may fit D (5 bases each). Germline V lookup: CDR1 SGHVS, CDR2 FQNEAQ. This CDR3 contains 14 residues.

This clonotype was seen more than once but under ten times. The rearrangement links TRBV5-1 to TRBJ2-3, with 7 bases fitting TRBD2. The CDR3 consists of 16 residues. Trimming removed 2 bases from V and 5 bases from J; junction bases left unmatched: 11. Germline V gives CDR1 SGHRS, CDR2 YFSETQ. CDR3 in DNA: TGCGCCAGCAGCTTACCCAGCGGGGTTCCCGGAGATACGCAGTATTTT. It codes for CASSLPSGVPGDTQYF.

The genes are TRBV29-1 and TRBJ1-1, with 10 positions matching TRBD1. Germline V CDR1 and CDR2: SQVTM, ANQGSEA. The CDR3 length is 13 residues. Trimming at V came to 6 bases and at J to 3 bases, leaving 4 bases not matched to a gene. The DNA for the CDR3 is TGCAGCGTCGCGGACAGGGGGGACACTGAAGCTTTCTTT. The encoded protein is CSVADRGDTEAFF.

This clonotype was picked up many times. The J gene is TRBJ1-2, the V gene TRBV20-1; the D gene is possibly TRBD1 (6 bases). The CDR3 runs 15 residues. Germline V CDR1 and CDR2: DFQATT, SNEGSKA (reference sequence). V was trimmed by 0 bases and J by 6 bases, leaving 17 bases between them. The CDR3 spells CSARDRPRGSDGYTF. In nucleotides, the CDR3 is TGCAGTGCTAGAGATCGGCCCAGGGGATCCGATGGCTACACCTTC.

This clonotype was seen more than once but under ten times. The chain couples TRBV4-2 to TRBJ2-1; 7 nucleotides align to TRBD2. Germline loops: CDR1 LGHNA, CDR2 YNFKEQ. V was pared by 4 bases and J by 9 bases, with 12 bases of the junction left unmatched. This CDR3 comprises 15 residues. The CDR3 coding sequence is TGTGCCAGCAGCCCTCCGGGACTAATGATCCGTGAGCAGTTCTTC. Translating gives CASSPPGLMIREQFF.

This clonotype was seen many times. The chain links TRBV5-1 to TRBJ2-1; TRBD2 agrees at 8 bases. V lost 4 bases and J lost 4; bases outside the gene matches: 7. The germline V gene has CDR1 SGHRS and CDR2 YFSETQ. The length of the CDR3 is 15 residues. Here the CDR3 reads CASSRTGGEYNEQFF. The CDR3, as DNA: TGCGCCAGCAGCCGAACGGGAGGGGAATACAATGAGCAGTTCTTC.

This clonotype was recorded only once. A read error may explain this, as a much larger clone is one base away. J is TRBJ2-1 and V is TRBV20-1; the D call may be TRBD1 or TRBD2 (5 bases each). Germline loops: CDR1 DFQATT, CDR2 SNEGSKA (reference sequence). This CDR3 region has 16 residues. CDR3 nucleotide sequence: TGCAGTGCTAGGGGGCAACTAGGGGATCGCTACAATGAGCAGTCCTTC. Amino acid sequence: CSARGQLGDRYNEQSF.

The rearrangement joins TRBV19 to TRBJ1-1; D ambiguous. Germline V gives CDR1 LNHDA, CDR2 SQIVND (reference sequence). Between the trimmed V and J ends, which lost 0 bases and 4 bases, there was a span of 6 bases. CDR3 size: 13 residues. This chain's CDR3 is CASSIDEGTEAFF. CDR3 nucleotide sequence: TGTGCCAGTAGTATAGACGAGGGCACTGAAGCTTTCTTT.

CDR3 loop: CAISGQRNTEAFF. The CDR3 nucleotides are TGTGCCATCAGTGGACAGAGAAACACTGAAGCTTTCTTT. V and J are TRBV10-3 and TRBJ1-1, with D possibly TRBD1 on 5 matching bases. Germline assignment: CDR1 ENHRY and CDR2 SYGVKD. Trimming took off 4 bases at V and 2 bases at J, with 8 bases between the two ends. The CDR3 length is 13 residues.

This clonotype was picked up many times. V gene TRBV5-1 combines with J gene TRBJ2-7, with D perhaps matching TRBD1 or TRBD2 (6 bases each). Germline loops: CDR1 SGHRS, CDR2 YFSETQ. This CDR3 is 14 amino acids long. V was clipped by 2 bases and J by 2 bases, with 11 bases between them. The CDR3 bases are TGCGCCAGCAGCTTTCGGGGGCTTCCCTACGAGCAGTACTTC. Its translation: CASSFRGLPYEQYF. Variable domain in full (rest from reference TRBV5-1 and TRBJ2-7): KAGVTQTPRYLIKTRGQQVTLSCSPISGHRSVSWYQQTPGQGLQFLFEYFSETQRNKGNFPGRFSGRQFSNSRSEMNVSTLELGDSALYLCASSFRGLPYEQYFGPGTRLTVT.

This clonotype was seen repeatedly, ten times or more. The rearrangement joins TRBV2 to TRBJ2-1, with TRBD2 identical over 7 bases. The V gene end was trimmed by 8 bases and the J gene end by 0 bases; junction bases not matched to a gene: 7. Germline loops: CDR1 SNHLY, CDR2 FYNNEI. This CDR3 is built from 15 residues. CDR3 region: CASVERGNSYNEQFF. CDR3 DNA sequence: TGTGCCAGCGTGGAGCGGGGCAACTCCTACAATGAGCAGTTCTTC. Based on the CDR3 plus reference TRBV2 and TRBJ2-1, the full variable domain is EPEVTQTPSHQVTQMGQEVILRCVPISNHLYFYWYRQILGQKVEFLVSFYNNEISEKSEIFDDQFSVERPDGSNFTLKIRSTKLEDSAMYFCASVERGNSYNEQFFGPGTRLTVL.

This clonotype was seen repeatedly, ten times or more. The DNA of the CDR3 is TGTGCCAGCAGTAGGGGACAGGGGGCGTCTTACGAGCAGTACTTC. It encodes CASSRGQGASYEQYF. The rearrangement uses TRBV6-1 and TRBJ2-7; TRBD1 matches 12 bases. Per the germline V gene, CDR1 is MNHNS and CDR2 is SASEGT. CDR3 length: 15 amino acids. V lost 5 bases and J lost 4; bases outside the gene matches: 6.